This entry lists 26 T cell receptor beta chains sequenced from one sample in a study of neurological immune-mediated disorders. TCRdb reprocessed the 5' RACE reads via MiXCR and lists one record per CDR3 protein. This table has around 40,000 distinct CDR3 sequences, about 7% appearing once. Source material: CD4+ T cells from blood. The receptors here all came from a man aged 45-65 years in good health.

In this sample, this clonotype turned up many times. This chain links TRBV5-1 with TRBJ2-7, with D tentatively TRBD1 or TRBD2 (5 bases each). The germline V gene has CDR1 SGHRS and CDR2 YFSETQ. V was cut by 0 bases and J by 2 bases, with 18 bases left in between. The CDR3 length is 17 residues. The CDR3 spells CASSLGMSRDDAYEQYF. DNA for the CDR3: TGCGCCAGCAGCTTGGGTATGAGTCGGGACGACGCCTACGAGCAGTACTTC.

This clonotype was detected ten times or more. The chain carries TRBV10-3 and TRBJ2-3, with TRBD2 as a possible D gene (5 bases). The CDR3 contains 13 residues. Trimming shortened V by 2 bases and J by 2 bases, and 5 bases separated the two germline ends. The germline gives CDR1 ENHRY, CDR2 SYGVKD. This chain's CDR3 is CAISERDTDTQYF. The CDR3 coding sequence is TGTGCCATCAGTGAGCGGGACACAGATACGCAGTATTTT.

This clonotype showed up many times. This sequence joins TRBV28 and TRBJ1-4; D may be TRBD1 (6 bases). Trimming removed 3 bases at V and 7 bases at J, with 12 bases between. Per germline, CDR1 MDHEN and CDR2 SYDVKM. The CDR3 runs 14 residues. The CDR3 spells CASSFPGQFEKLFF. CDR3 DNA: TGTGCCAGCAGTTTTCCCGGACAGTTTGAAAAACTGTTTTTT.

This clonotype was observed many times. The gene calls are TRBV20-1 and TRBJ2-1; D ambiguous. The germline V and J ends were trimmed by 2 bases and 7 bases, with 15 bases remaining between them. Looked up from germline, CDR1 is DFQATT and CDR2 is SNEGSKA (reference sequence). The CDR3 has 14 amino acids. This chain's CDR3 is CSARSGPLRNEQFF. The CDR3 nucleotides are TGCAGTGCTAGAAGTGGGCCCCTTCGGAATGAGCAGTTCTTC.

At least ten counts were recorded for this clonotype. The rearrangement joins TRBV15 to TRBJ2-2; 8 bases line up with TRBD2. CDR3 length: 16 amino acids. V shed 5 bases, J shed 5 bases, and the junction held 10 bases outside the gene matches. CDR1 LNHNV and CDR2 YYDKDF come from the germline V gene (reference sequence). CDR3 loop: CATSPRLAGQTGELFF. The CDR3 DNA sequence: TGTGCCACCAGCCCGAGGCTAGCGGGCCAAACCGGGGAGCTGTTTTTT.

Ten or more counts support this clonotype. The chain uses TRBV7-2 and TRBJ2-5; D gene ambiguous. The CDR3 has 12 amino acids. V was trimmed by 1 base and J by 4 bases, leaving 4 bases between them. CDR1 is SGHTA, CDR2 FQGNSA, per germline. CDR3 bases: TGTGCCAGCAGCTTAGGGCGAGAGACCCAGTACTTC. Translation: CASSLGRETQYF.

This clonotype was counted a few times. The chain's CDR3 is CASSMRAETDTQYF. CDR3 nucleotide sequence: TGTGCCAGTAGTATGAGAGCGGAGACAGATACGCAGTATTTT. The gene calls are TRBV19 and TRBJ2-3; possibly TRBD2 for D (5 bases). With 3 bases removed from V and 3 bases from J, the gap between germline ends came to 10 bases. Germline values: CDR1 LNHDA, CDR2 SQIVND (reference sequence). The length of the CDR3 is 14 residues.

This clonotype was seen at least ten times. This chain joins TRBV6-1 and TRBJ2-1, with 12 bases matching TRBD2. The CDR3 length is 16 residues. After removal of 2 bases from V and 6 bases from J, the junction contained 5 bases not matched to a gene. Germline CDR1 reads MNHNS; CDR2 reads SASEGT. For the CDR3, the DNA is TGTGCCAGCAGTGAATGGGGACTAGCGGGTCCCAATGAGCAGTTCTTC. It translates to CASSEWGLAGPNEQFF.

This clonotype is termed medium-sized. This sequence joins TRBV5-6 and TRBJ2-4, with a weak D call TRBD1 (6 bases). From germline, CDR1 is SGHDT and CDR2 YYEEEE. Trimming removed 4 bases from V and 9 bases from J, with 14 bases in between. This CDR3 spans 13 amino acids. The CDR3 DNA follows: TGTGCCAGCAGCCAAACAGGGTTGTTCATTCAGTACTTC. Translation gives CASSQTGLFIQYF.

This clonotype was counted many times. V gene TRBV20-1 combines with J gene TRBJ2-2; the D gene is possibly TRBD2 (6 bases). Germline V gene sequence: CDR1 DFQATT, CDR2 SNEGSKA (reference sequence). CDR3 size: 15 residues. V lost 2 bases and J lost 4, with 14 bases in between. CDR3 in DNA: TGCAGTGCTAGATCGGGGACTTCCTTCACCGGGGAGCTGTTTTTT. Encoded protein: CSARSGTSFTGELFF.

There are many counts of this clonotype. This rearrangement joins TRBV7-2 to TRBJ2-4; the match to TRBD1 covers 7 bases. The trim removed 5 bases at V and 0 bases at J, leaving 7 bases unmatched. Germline loops: CDR1 SGHTA, CDR2 FQGNSA. This CDR3 has 16 residues. CDR3 coding DNA: TGTGCCAGCAGCCAAGACAGGGCTGTAGCCAAAAACATTCAGTACTTC. This gives the protein CASSQDRAVAKNIQYF.

This clonotype was detected many times. The J gene is TRBJ2-7, the V gene TRBV20-1; D perhaps matches TRBD1 (6 bases). The CDR3 sequence is 12 residues long. Germline V gene lookup returns CDR1 DFQATT and CDR2 SNEGSKA (reference sequence). The V end was cut by 4 bases, the J end by 3 bases, with 10 bases between. For the CDR3, the DNA is TGCAGTGCTATCTCGGACAGCTACGAGCAGTACTTC. It translates to CSAISDSYEQYF.

This clonotype occurred many times. The chain joins TRBV28 to TRBJ2-1, with TRBD2 matching over 8 bases. This CDR3 is built from 18 residues. CDR1 and CDR2 from the germline V gene are MDHEN and SYDVKM. The V segment lost 4 bases and the J segment 4 bases; nucleotides outside the gene matches: 15. The CDR3 sequence: CASSSAGAGGHKYNEQFF. As DNA, the CDR3 is TGTGCCAGCAGTTCCGCCGGGGCGGGAGGCCACAAATACAATGAGCAGTTCTTC.

This clonotype was seen at least ten times. V gene TRBV5-1 combines with J gene TRBJ2-7, with D hard to call. V was clipped by 4 bases and J by 0 bases, with 17 bases between them. The V gene's germline CDR1 is SGHRS and CDR2 YFSETQ. The CDR3 sequence is 16 residues long. The CDR3 DNA sequence: TGCGCCAGCAGCCGAGACACAGTTTTCATCTCCTACGAGCAGTACTTC. Translated: CASSRDTVFISYEQYF.

This clonotype was observed many times. The V gene is TRBV5-1, the J gene TRBJ2-1, with 9 bases that match TRBD2. CDR1 and CDR2 from the germline V gene are SGHRS and YFSETQ. The V and J ends lost 0 bases and 7 bases, in that order; junction bases with no gene match: 8. The CDR3 runs 16 residues. In DNA, the CDR3 is TGCGCCAGCAGCTTGGAACTAGCGGGTCCTGGGAATGAGCAGTTCTTC. This sequence encodes CASSLELAGPGNEQFF.

The chain employs TRBV4-3 and TRBJ2-5; maybe TRBD1 (5 bases). The V and J ends lost 0 bases and 5 bases respectively, with 16 bases between them. The CDR3 covers 16 residues. The germline V gene encodes CDR1 LGHNA and CDR2 YSLEER. CDR3 DNA: TGCGCCAGCAGCCAAGATCGAAAAGGCCCAGGGGAGACCCAGTACTTC. This translates into CASSQDRKGPGETQYF.

The chain combines TRBV2 with TRBJ2-1; D assignment may be TRBD1 or TRBD2 (5 bases each). Germline CDR1 and CDR2: SNHLY and FYNNEI. The CDR3 sequence is 15 residues long. V dropped 5 bases and J dropped 4 bases, with 15 bases sitting between them. The CDR3 sequence is CASSQRGLNYNEQFF. The CDR3 DNA follows: TGTGCCAGCAGTCAACGGGGCTTAAATTACAATGAGCAGTTCTTC.

In its sample, this clonotype was seen many times. The V gene is TRBV20-1, the J gene TRBJ2-7; possibly TRBD2 for D (5 bases). CDR1 DFQATT and CDR2 SNEGSKA come from the germline V gene (reference sequence). The CDR3 consists of 14 residues. V was shortened by 1 base and J by 5 bases, with 15 bases between the two germline ends. DNA for the CDR3: TGCAGTGCTAGAGGGCCGGCGGGCGACCACGAGCAGTACTTC. This encodes CSARGPAGDHEQYF.

This clonotype was detected ten times or more. This chain uses TRBV20-1 with TRBJ2-2; D is possibly TRBD1 or TRBD2 (6 bases each). CDR1 is DFQATT, CDR2 SNEGSKA, per germline (reference sequence). CDR3 length equals 15 residues. Trimming cost V 0 bases and J 4 bases, with 12 bases left between them. CDR3: CSARDGGPGTGELFF. CDR3 DNA sequence: TGCAGTGCTAGAGATGGGGGGCCGGGCACCGGGGAGCTGTTTTTT.

This clonotype came up many times. V gene TRBV6-2 or TRBV6-3 combines with J gene TRBJ2-7; 8 nucleotides match TRBD2. CDR1 and CDR2 (germline): MNHEY, SVGEGT. The junction had 10 bases not matched to a gene; V was cut back by 7 bases and J by 2 bases. This CDR3 has 15 amino acids. For the CDR3, the DNA is TGTGCCAGCACTCCCGGGAGGGGCCGGACCTACGAGCAGTACTTC. Its protein product is CASTPGRGRTYEQYF.

This clonotype came up many times. The chain has TRBV29-1 and TRBJ1-1, with D hard to call. The length of the CDR3 is 12 residues. CDR1 and CDR2 from the germline V gene are SQVTM and ANQGSEA. The V and J ends lost 0 bases and 4 bases respectively, with 6 bases between them. The chain's CDR3 is CSVEDWGTEAFF. Here the CDR3 DNA reads TGCAGCGTTGAAGATTGGGGCACTGAAGCTTTCTTT.

This clonotype was counted many times. The chain joins TRBV11-1 to TRBJ2-5; D remains ambiguous. The CDR3 is 13 residues long. V shed 4 bases and J shed 4 bases, with 10 bases lying between them. Germline lookup yields CDR1 SGHAT and CDR2 FQDESV (reference sequence). The DNA of the CDR3 is TGTGCCAGCAGCTCCAGGACGGCAGAGACCCAGTACTTC. It specifies CASSSRTAETQYF.

In its sample, this clonotype was seen a few times. This rearrangement joins TRBV18 to TRBJ1-6, with TRBD1 as a possible D gene (6 bases). The CDR3 totals 15 residues. The V end was cut by 2 bases, the J end by 6 bases, with 11 bases between. The germline V gene encodes CDR1 KGHSH and CDR2 LQKENI. The CDR3 DNA reads as TGTGCCAGCTCACCAGGGGGGCAGATTAATTCACCCCTCCACTTT. Protein product: CASSPGGQINSPLHF.

This clonotype was observed at least ten times. The chain links TRBV20-1 to TRBJ2-5; the D is unclear. Germline V gives CDR1 DFQATT, CDR2 SNEGSKA (reference sequence). Between the trimmed V and J ends, which lost 1 base and 5 bases, there was a span of 8 bases. The CDR3 spans 12 residues. The CDR3 here is CSARATRETQYF. The CDR3 DNA reads TGCAGTGCTAGAGCTACCAGGGAGACCCAGTACTTC.

The chain recombines TRBV21-1 with TRBJ2-2; the tabulated D call, TRBD2, remains unverified against the DNA. TRBV21-1 is tagged as a pseudogene. There are 15 residues in the CDR3. CDR3 nucleotides: TGTGCCAGCAGCAGGACTAGCGGGAGCACCGGGGAGCTGTTTTTT. Encoded protein: CASSRTSGSTGELFF.

This clonotype was detected many times. V usage is TRBV18 and J usage is TRBJ2-7; D is possibly TRBD2 (6 bases). Germline-derived CDR1 and CDR2 are KGHSH and LQKENI. CDR3 size: 15 residues. The V and J ends lost 1 base and 1 base respectively, with 11 bases between them. The CDR3 DNA sequence: TGTGCCAGCTCACCACTATCCGGGAGTTCCTACGAGCAGTACTTC. It is translated as CASSPLSGSSYEQYF.